Listed below are T cell receptor beta chains from one sample, sequenced in a study of patients and donors after allogeneic stem cell transplantation. TCRdb itself ran the RT-PCR reads through MiXCR, one entry per CDR3 protein. The table shows approximately 150,000 distinct CDR3 sequences, with approximately 37% occurring only once. The specimen sequenced was blood, either unsorted or a sorted T cell fraction (not recorded which). The receptors originated from a human donor who was either an allogeneic HSCT recipient or a stem cell or donor lymphocyte infusion donor (not recorded which). It is not recorded whose cells these are; they may come from a transplant donor. The CDR3 runs from the conserved cysteine through the conserved F or W. The order of the fields is V gene, J gene, CDR3 protein.

V: TRBV20-1; J: TRBJ2-2; CDR3: CSAPRDRGRLGTGELFF
V: TRBV5-6; J: TRBJ1-1; CDR3: CASSVYRAATPNTEAFF
V: TRBV4-2; J: TRBJ1-2; CDR3: CASSPPQGVYGYTF
V: TRBV27; J: TRBJ1-3; CDR3: CASSLSSGYGNTIYF
V: TRBV4-3; J: TRBJ1-6; CDR3: CASSPVTGEGNSPLHF
V: TRBV12-3/TRBV12-4; J: TRBJ1-4; CDR3: CASSFGTGGFTNEKLFF
V: TRBV4-3; J: TRBJ2-3; CDR3: CASSQDEGSLDTQYF
V: TRBV20-1; J: TRBJ1-3; CDR3: CSARPRGLSSGNTIYF
V: TRBV9; J: TRBJ1-3; CDR3: CASSVGLSGNTIYF
V: TRBV4-3; J: TRBJ2-7; CDR3: CASSRAHTDRYEQYF
V: TRBV12-3/TRBV12-4; J: TRBJ2-1; CDR3: CASTRTSGPRNEQFF
V: TRBV20-1; J: TRBJ2-2; CDR3: CSAKWGGPELFF
V: TRBV28; J: TRBJ2-2; CDR3: CASRRDGGELFF
V: TRBV12-3/TRBV12-4; J: TRBJ1-2; CDR3: CASSLGQRYGYTF
V: TRBV12-3/TRBV12-4; J: TRBJ1-6; CDR3: CASSFHLSYNSPLHF
V: TRBV6-1; J: TRBJ1-2; CDR3: CASSEQGSPGGYTF
V: TRBV6-5; J: TRBJ1-2; CDR3: CASTRRAEPRAYGYTF
V: TRBV3-1; J: TRBJ1-2; CDR3: CASSPRPTGMANYGYTF
V: TRBV11-2; J: TRBJ1-1; CDR3: CASSSPGANTEAFF
V: TRBV7-9; J: TRBJ2-1; CDR3: CASSFLAGREQFF
V: TRBV4-3; J: TRBJ2-7; CDR3: CASSQDPLTSGAEQYF
V: TRBV7-2; J: TRBJ2-7; CDR3: CASSLTLGGEQYF
V: TRBV7-8; J: TRBJ1-5; CDR3: CASSPGTGDYVNSNQPQHF
V: TRBV27; J: TRBJ2-1; CDR3: CAVQDRDTYNEQFF
V: TRBV5-1; J: TRBJ1-5; CDR3: CASSPGGGHQPQHF
V: TRBV7-9; J: TRBJ1-5; CDR3: CASSLGPPGYSNQPQHF
V: TRBV10-3; J: TRBJ1-1; CDR3: CAISERGLGDTEAFF
V: TRBV6-6; J: TRBJ2-1; CDR3: CASTAPGQLRDEQFF
V: TRBV29-1; J: TRBJ1-2; CDR3: CSVDGDRGPEPYGYTF
V: TRBV6-6; J: TRBJ1-1; CDR3: CASSYPEAGTEAFF
V: TRBV20-1; J: TRBJ2-2; CDR3: CSARDAALAPGELFF
V: TRBV28; J: TRBJ2-7; CDR3: CASTEIGSVNEQYF
V: TRBV18; J: TRBJ2-5; CDR3: CASSPGQGQETQYF
V: TRBV27; J: TRBJ1-5; CDR3: CASSLLPLPSNQPQHF
V: TRBV12-3/TRBV12-4; J: TRBJ2-3; CDR3: CASRPGLVTDTQYF
V: TRBV6-1; J: TRBJ1-5; CDR3: CATLEISSNQPQHF
V: TRBV9; J: TRBJ1-5; CDR3: CASSPRQGDQPQHF
V: TRBV4-2; J: TRBJ2-7; CDR3: CASSQEGTGGSYEQYF
V: TRBV12-3/TRBV12-4; J: TRBJ2-1; CDR3: CASSFSMGRVYNEQFF
V: TRBV27; J: TRBJ2-3; CDR3: CASSLSVADTQYF
V: TRBV7-2; J: TRBJ1-1; CDR3: CASSGRQGGWNMNTEAFF
V: TRBV3-1; J: TRBJ2-1; CDR3: CASSQLGGSNNEQFF
V: TRBV12-3/TRBV12-4; J: TRBJ1-6; CDR3: CASSWTGLNSPLHF
V: TRBV7-6; J: TRBJ2-7; CDR3: CASSRRDSSYEQYF
V: TRBV7-6; J: TRBJ2-3; CDR3: CATSGYSTDTQYF
V: TRBV20-1; J: TRBJ1-1; CDR3: CSAKVGPNTEAFF
V: TRBV12-3/TRBV12-4; J: TRBJ1-2; CDR3: CASSSTGTVYGYTF
V: TRBV15; J: TRBJ1-6; CDR3: CATSRVHPGNSPLHF
V: TRBV7-2; J: TRBJ1-1; CDR3: CASSLEQITEAFF
V: TRBV7-9; J: TRBJ1-4; CDR3: CASSKGPATNEKLFF
V: TRBV27; J: TRBJ1-5; CDR3: CASSLSAGYQPQHF
V: TRBV4-3; J: TRBJ1-1; CDR3: CASSQDSWNTEAFF
V: TRBV6-6; J: TRBJ1-2; CDR3: CASSYKGNGYTF